The rows below give T cell receptor beta chains drawn from one sample of a study of blood T cell repertoires in COVID-19. The protocol was immunoSEQ multiplex PCR, while the TCRdb copy is restricted to in-frame clones and leaves out a portion. The repertoire holds 130,000 to 150,000 clones, roughly 85% seen once, with about 8% in the top ten. Sequenced: peripheral blood. The source of these receptors is an older woman with COVID-19, enrolled during active disease. Each CDR3 is given with its conserved first and last residue. D genes are given only for firm matches. Clone size is not always given. Where it is, it says once, few, many or a class for expanded clones.

abundance,j_gene,v_gene,d_gene,CDR3nt,CDR3aa
.,TRBJ2-1,TRBV10-3,TRBD2,TGTGCCATCAGTGAGGGGACTAGCGGGGGGACGACCTACAATGAGCAGTTCTTC,CAISEGTSGGTTYNEQFF
.,TRBJ1-1,TRBV5-6,.,TGTGCCAGCAGCTTTTACAGCTGGGGGGTCATGAACACTGAAGCTTTCTTT,CASSFYSWGVMNTEAFF
few,TRBJ1-5,TRBV10-2,.,TGCGCCAGCAGGACAGAGACCTTCAATCAGCCCCAGCATTTT,CASRTETFNQPQHF
.,TRBJ2-2,TRBV27,TRBD1,TGTGCCAGCAGCCGACAGGGGGCAAACACCGGGGAGCTGTTTTTT,CASSRQGANTGELFF
once,TRBJ1-2,TRBV28,TRBD1,TGTGCCAGCAAAATGACAGGGGGGCACTATGGCTACACCTTC,CASKMTGGHYGYTF
.,TRBJ2-1,TRBV25-1,TRBD2,TGTGCCAGCAGTGACCTCCCCGGGGGGGGTGAGCAGTTCTTC,CASSDLPGGGEQFF
few,TRBJ2-1,TRBV10-1,.,TGCGCCAGCAGTGAAGGAGACTCTAAACGTTCCTACAATGAGCAGTTCTTC,CASSEGDSKRSYNEQFF
.,TRBJ1-1,TRBV27,.,TGTGCCAGCAGTTTTACACTCAGGGTGAACACTGAAGCTTTCTTT,CASSFTLRVNTEAFF
.,TRBJ1-1,TRBV6-5,.,TGTGCCAGCAGTTACGGGGACATCGATGAAGCTTTCTTT,CASSYGDIDEAFF
.,TRBJ2-7,TRBV19,.,TGTGCCAGTAGTACCGGGACACCCGCTTACTCCTACGAGCAGTACTTC,CASSTGTPAYSYEQYF
.,TRBJ2-3,TRBV15,.,TGTGCCACCAGGCGGGGCAATACAGATACGCAGTATTTT,CATRRGNTDTQYF
.,TRBJ2-2,TRBV28,TRBD2,TGTGCCAGCAGGGCGGGGGGCGTCGGCACCGGGGAGCTGTTTTTT,CASRAGGVGTGELFF
.,TRBJ2-5,TRBV5-1,TRBD1,TGCGCCAGCAGCTTGCCCGGGACAGCCCAAGAGACCCAGTACTTC,CASSLPGTAQETQYF
.,TRBJ2-3,TRBV21-1,.,TGTGCCAGCAGCAAGTACCCTAGCGGGAACACAGATACGCAGTATTTT,CASSKYPSGNTDTQYF
.,TRBJ2-1,TRBV19,TRBD2,TGTGCCAGTAGTGTAGCGGGGGGGCCTAATGAGCAGTTCTTC,CASSVAGGPNEQFF
once,TRBJ2-3,TRBV12-3/TRBV12-4,.,TGTGCCAGCAGCCCCGGGGAGGTTGATACGCAGTATTTT,CASSPGEVDTQYF
.,TRBJ1-1,TRBV20-1,.,TGCAGTGCGGTTCCGGGACTTGAAGCTTTCTTT,CSAVPGLEAFF